The source of this TCR beta chain is a study of OX40 agonist ivuxolimab in advanced cancers. General study findings and limits: Relative to CD4+ cells, CD8+ T cells on average had more expanded clones. Low normalized T-cell clonal expansion also characterized some of the nonresponders. CD4+ and CD8+ T cells in blood underwent clonal expansion by week 6 at 0.1 to 3.0 mg/kg.

Only in-frame clones appear in the TCRdb table, and some are missing; sequencing was by immunoSEQ multiplex PCR. Of around 58,000 clones listed, around 85% were seen once; the top ten hold approximately 11%. CDR3 length equals 11 residues. Between the trimmed V and J ends, which lost 2 bases and 5 bases, there was a span of 3 bases. CDR1 and CDR2 from the germline V gene are SGHAT and FQDESV (reference sequence). Prior autoimmune disease or systemic immunosuppression barred patients. In its sample, this clone was seen a few times. What it binds is unknown. This chain connects TRBV11-1 to TRBJ1-1, with no clear D. The material was CD4+ or CD8+ T cells sorted from blood, obtained in a trial of the OX40 agonist ivuxolimab. The receptor comes from an adult with an advanced solid tumor such as melanoma, head and neck, liver or kidney cancer. The chain's CDR3 is CASSLTTEAFF. CDR3 in DNA: TGTGCCAGCAGCTTAACGACTGAAGCTTTCTTT.